Listed here is a single TCR beta chain. The antigen is not known. Using immunoSEQ multiplex PCR, the repertoire was profiled, and TCRdb retains in-frame clones only, with some absent. The sample lists 110,000 to 150,000 clones; more than 85% were seen once. The data originate from a study of T cell responses to AZD1222 COVID-19 vaccine. Notes on the study in general: Receipt of two AZD1222 doses was followed by a rise in Spike-specific TCR breadth and depth. CD4 TCRs linked to vaccination spanned spike, dominating at 160-218 and 743-854. It should be noted that donors were predominantly white British and more often female, and clonal diversity was possibly underestimated. At baseline, just a handful of AZD1222 recipients tested seropositive.

This clonotype originated in an adult in good health. The source material was peripheral blood, sampled on day 0 of AZD1222 vaccination.

The CDR3 sequence: CASSSGPRTYEQYF. The CDR3 nucleotides are TGTGCCAGCAGTTCGGGGCCTCGAACCTACGAGCAGTACTTC. The chain employs TRBV28 and TRBJ2-7; D may correspond to TRBD1 or TRBD2 (5 bases each). Trimming shortened V by 4 bases and J by 2 bases, and 12 bases separated the two germline ends. Per germline, CDR1 MDHEN and CDR2 SYDVKM. This CDR3 is 14 amino acids long.